A single T cell receptor beta chain is shown here with its context. Profiling relied on immunoSEQ multiplex PCR, and the TCRdb table lists in-frame clones only, not all of them. The table lists roughly 1 million clones, approximately 76% of them singletons. This entry is derived from a study of shared clonotypes between healthy human individuals. J was trimmed by 10 bases and V by 4 bases; bases with no gene match: 10. CDR1 and CDR2 from the germline V gene are SGDLS and YYNGEE. There are 14 residues in the CDR3. The chain links TRBV9 to TRBJ1-4, with 7 positions matching TRBD1. This receptor was obtained from a young man in good health. Sequenced material: memory CD4+ T cells sorted from blood. Subset: CD45RA-negative fraction. The CDR3: CASSSRQGGGKLFF. DNA for the CDR3: TGTGCCAGCAGCTCCCGACAGGGAGGGGGAAAACTGTTTTTT.